The clone carrying this T cell receptor (beta chain) came up a few times. Its antigen is unknown. The data were taken from a study of T-cell memory formation after mild COVID-19. Study-wide points: Researchers report contracting CD4+ clones mostly in CM and EM, with CD8+ clones in EMRA.

Trimming removed 0 bases from V and 3 bases from J, with 10 bases in between. This CDR3 is 15 amino acids long. Germline CDR1 reads SGHNT; CDR2 reads YYREEE (reference sequence). Constant-segment primers were used for 5'RACE, and the resulting TCR alpha and TCR beta cDNA libraries carried sample barcodes and UMIs. TCRdb re-derived calls from the 5' RACE reads in MiXCR, one entry per CDR3 protein. The data hold around 150,000 distinct CDR3 sequences, with around 15% observed a single time. This clonotype was obtained from an adult woman who had mild COVID-19 (a few samples of this study predate the infection). Cell type and time point are not known. The chain recombines TRBV5-4 with TRBJ2-1; a possible D gene is TRBD1 (6 bases). Material for sequencing was PBMCs or a T cell subset sorted from them (not recorded which). This CDR3 reads CASSLAEDSYNEQFF. CDR3 DNA: TGTGCCAGCAGCTTGGCTGAGGACAGCTACAATGAGCAGTTCTTC.